This is a list of T cell receptor beta chains from one sample in a study of cytomegalovirus exposure and HLA in healthy donors. Repertoires were generated with immunoSEQ multiplex PCR, while TCRdb's copy carries only in-frame clones and drops some. Here the sample spans 65,000 to 90,000 clones, 79% being singletons. The sample consisted of PBMCs. The receptors stem from a man aged 25 to 40 in good health and CMV-seronegative. The CDR3 runs from the conserved cysteine through the conserved F or W. Fields, in order: CDR3 DNA, CDR3 protein, J gene, V gene, D gene, clone size. The D gene is left open where the match is weak. The size of a clone is reported for some rows only, either as once, few or many, or as a class for expanded clones.

CDR3nt: TGTGCCAGCAGCTTAGCGGACCAGCGACAGACCGGGGAGCTGTTTTTT
CDR3aa: CASSLADQRQTGELFF
j_gene: TRBJ2-2
v_gene: TRBV7-2
d_gene: -
abundance: -

CDR3nt: TGTGCCAGCAGCTCGCCGGGCCCAGGGGATACGCAGTATTTT
CDR3aa: CASSSPGPGDTQYF
j_gene: TRBJ2-3
v_gene: TRBV7-9
d_gene: -
abundance: -

CDR3nt: TGCGCCAGCAGGGTCTTGCCAACTAGCAATGAGCAGTTCTTC
CDR3aa: CASRVLPTSNEQFF
j_gene: TRBJ2-1
v_gene: TRBV5-1
d_gene: -
abundance: few

CDR3nt: TGTGCCAGCAGGGCGGGGGGTAGCGGGTCCACCGGGGAGCTGTTTTTT
CDR3aa: CASRAGGSGSTGELFF
j_gene: TRBJ2-2
v_gene: TRBV7-2
d_gene: TRBD2
abundance: -

CDR3nt: TGTGCCAGCAGCGTAGGAGGCTCCGGGGATACGCAGTATTTT
CDR3aa: CASSVGGSGDTQYF
j_gene: TRBJ2-3
v_gene: TRBV9
d_gene: -
abundance: -

CDR3nt: TGCGCCAGCAGCTTGGCCCGGAGCGGGGGGCCCAACAATGAGCAGTTCTTC
CDR3aa: CASSLARSGGPNNEQFF
j_gene: TRBJ2-1
v_gene: TRBV5-1
d_gene: TRBD2
abundance: few

CDR3nt: TGTGCCAGCAGCACGCGACTAGCGGGAGCTGAGACCCAGTACTTC
CDR3aa: CASSTRLAGAETQYF
j_gene: TRBJ2-5
v_gene: TRBV7-9
d_gene: TRBD2
abundance: -

CDR3nt: TGTGCCAGCTCGGGGGGGAATGGCTACACCTTC
CDR3aa: CASSGGNGYTF
j_gene: TRBJ1-2
v_gene: TRBV27
d_gene: -
abundance: few

CDR3nt: TGTGCCTGGAGCCCTAAGGGGGACAAAAACATTCAGTACTTC
CDR3aa: CAWSPKGDKNIQYF
j_gene: TRBJ2-4
v_gene: TRBV30
d_gene: -
abundance: -

CDR3nt: TGCAGCGTTGAGAGGAAGAATGAGCAGTTCTTC
CDR3aa: CSVERKNEQFF
j_gene: TRBJ2-1
v_gene: TRBV29-1
d_gene: -
abundance: -

CDR3nt: TGTGCCAGCAGCCCAGGGGCCGCGGAGCCCCAGCATTTT
CDR3aa: CASSPGAAEPQHF
j_gene: TRBJ1-5
v_gene: TRBV11-2
d_gene: -
abundance: -

CDR3nt: TGTGCCAGCAGTCCCGGGACTAGCGGGAGCAATGAGCAGTTCTTC
CDR3aa: CASSPGTSGSNEQFF
j_gene: TRBJ2-1
v_gene: TRBV27
d_gene: TRBD2
abundance: -

CDR3nt: TGCGCCAGCAGCCAAGATCTTTGGAACACTGAAGCTTTCTTT
CDR3aa: CASSQDLWNTEAFF
j_gene: TRBJ1-1
v_gene: TRBV4-3
d_gene: -
abundance: -

CDR3nt: TGTGCCAGCAGCTCACCCGCCCGCGGGGGTGTGGGCGAGCAGTACTTC
CDR3aa: CASSSPARGGVGEQYF
j_gene: TRBJ2-7
v_gene: TRBV7-9
d_gene: TRBD2
abundance: -

CDR3nt: TGTGCCTGGAGTGTAAGCACAGGGAGTCAGCCCCAGCATTTT
CDR3aa: CAWSVSTGSQPQHF
j_gene: TRBJ1-5
v_gene: TRBV30
d_gene: -
abundance: -

CDR3nt: TGTGCCAGCAGTGATAGCCTATCTTATGGCTACACCTTC
CDR3aa: CASSDSLSYGYTF
j_gene: TRBJ1-2
v_gene: TRBV2
d_gene: -
abundance: few

CDR3nt: TGTGCCAGCAGCTTGGCGGGAGGGGGCGTTCACAATGAGCAGTTCTTC
CDR3aa: CASSLAGGGVHNEQFF
j_gene: TRBJ2-1
v_gene: TRBV5-6
d_gene: -
abundance: few

CDR3nt: TGCGCCAGCAGCGTAACCGGGACAGGGGCAAATGAGCAGTTCTTC
CDR3aa: CASSVTGTGANEQFF
j_gene: TRBJ2-1
v_gene: TRBV5-1
d_gene: TRBD1
abundance: -

CDR3nt: TGCGCCAGCAGAGGACAGGGAGAGACCCAGTACTTC
CDR3aa: CASRGQGETQYF
j_gene: TRBJ2-5
v_gene: TRBV5-1
d_gene: TRBD1
abundance: once

CDR3nt: TGTGCCAGCTCACCAGCGGCCGCGAGCTCCTACAATGAGCAGTTCTTC
CDR3aa: CASSPAAASSYNEQFF
j_gene: TRBJ2-1
v_gene: TRBV18
d_gene: -
abundance: -

CDR3nt: TGTGCCAGCACCCCTCGACTAGCACATCGCGAGCAGTACTTC
CDR3aa: CASTPRLAHREQYF
j_gene: TRBJ2-7
v_gene: TRBV5-6
d_gene: TRBD2
abundance: -

CDR3nt: TGTGCCAGCACGGGACTAGCGGGTTTTTCCTACAATGAGCAGTTCTTC
CDR3aa: CASTGLAGFSYNEQFF
j_gene: TRBJ2-1
v_gene: TRBV28
d_gene: TRBD2
abundance: -

CDR3nt: TGTGCCAGCAGTGAGGGAATCTACGAGCAGTACTTC
CDR3aa: CASSEGIYEQYF
j_gene: TRBJ2-7
v_gene: TRBV28
d_gene: -
abundance: -

CDR3nt: TGTGCCACCAGCAGAGATCCTCTACGGGGTTACGAGCAGTACTTC
CDR3aa: CATSRDPLRGYEQYF
j_gene: TRBJ2-7
v_gene: TRBV15
d_gene: -
abundance: -

CDR3nt: TGTGCCAGTAGTGCATGGGACAGGGACCCCCATGGCTACACCTTC
CDR3aa: CASSAWDRDPHGYTF
j_gene: TRBJ1-2
v_gene: TRBV19
d_gene: TRBD1
abundance: -

CDR3nt: TGTGCCAGCAGGGGGGACAGGGAAGGCTCCGGGGCCAACGTCCTGACTTTC
CDR3aa: CASRGDREGSGANVLTF
j_gene: TRBJ2-6
v_gene: TRBV28
d_gene: TRBD1
abundance: -

CDR3nt: TGCGCCAGCAGCAGGGACAGCTCTGGAAACACCATATATTTT
CDR3aa: CASSRDSSGNTIYF
j_gene: TRBJ1-3
v_gene: TRBV5-1
d_gene: TRBD1
abundance: -

CDR3nt: TGTGCCAGCAGTTTGGCGGGAGGCGGGGGCACAGATACGCAGTATTTT
CDR3aa: CASSLAGGGGTDTQYF
j_gene: TRBJ2-3
v_gene: TRBV28
d_gene: TRBD2
abundance: -

CDR3nt: TGTGCCAGCAGCATCCTCGGGGTGGATGGCTACACCTTC
CDR3aa: CASSILGVDGYTF
j_gene: TRBJ1-2
v_gene: TRBV2
d_gene: -
abundance: -

CDR3nt: TGTGCCAGCAGCTTGAAGAGAAGCGGGAGTTCCTACAATGAGCAGTTCTTC
CDR3aa: CASSLKRSGSSYNEQFF
j_gene: TRBJ2-1
v_gene: TRBV7-8
d_gene: TRBD2
abundance: -

CDR3nt: TGCGCCAGCAGCCCAATGGGCAGGGGTGATGAAAAACTGTTTTTT
CDR3aa: CASSPMGRGDEKLFF
j_gene: TRBJ1-4
v_gene: TRBV4-3
d_gene: -
abundance: -

CDR3nt: TGTGCCTGGAGTGTTTCAGTCGAGTCGGGACGAGGGGGGGTGACAGATACGCAGTATTTT
CDR3aa: CAWSVSVESGRGGVTDTQYF
j_gene: TRBJ2-3
v_gene: TRBV30
d_gene: -
abundance: -

CDR3nt: TGTGCCAGCAGTGATATTCCGGGACACGGAAATGAAAAACTGTTTTTT
CDR3aa: CASSDIPGHGNEKLFF
j_gene: TRBJ1-4
v_gene: TRBV6-1
d_gene: -
abundance: -

CDR3nt: TGTGCTAGCAGCCTGAACGGGGATACGCAGTATTTT
CDR3aa: CASSLNGDTQYF
j_gene: TRBJ2-3
v_gene: TRBV7-7
d_gene: -
abundance: -

CDR3nt: TGTGCCAGCAGCTTAAGGCTGACTGTGAACACTGAAGCTTTCTTT
CDR3aa: CASSLRLTVNTEAFF
j_gene: TRBJ1-1
v_gene: TRBV11-1
d_gene: -
abundance: few

CDR3nt: TGTGCCAGCAGCCCGGGACTAGCGGGAGGGCCACACGAGCAGTACTTC
CDR3aa: CASSPGLAGGPHEQYF
j_gene: TRBJ2-7
v_gene: TRBV7-9
d_gene: TRBD2
abundance: once

CDR3nt: TGTGCCAGCAGTGAAGCGCAGGGGGAGACCCAGTACTTC
CDR3aa: CASSEAQGETQYF
j_gene: TRBJ2-5
v_gene: TRBV2
d_gene: -
abundance: -

CDR3nt: TGCGCCAGCAGCTTGGCTTCAGGGGGGAACACTGAAGCTTTCTTT
CDR3aa: CASSLASGGNTEAFF
j_gene: TRBJ1-1
v_gene: TRBV5-1
d_gene: TRBD1
abundance: -

CDR3nt: TGTGCCAGCAGCGAGAGACTAGCGGGAGGAACCACAGATACGCAGTATTTT
CDR3aa: CASSERLAGGTTDTQYF
j_gene: TRBJ2-3
v_gene: TRBV7-2
d_gene: TRBD2
abundance: -

CDR3nt: TGTGCCAGCAGTCTGACTAGCGGGGTCTACAATGAGCAGTTCTTC
CDR3aa: CASSLTSGVYNEQFF
j_gene: TRBJ2-1
v_gene: TRBV5-4
d_gene: TRBD2
abundance: few